This TCR beta chain was captured in a study of blood T cell repertoires in COVID-19 (dated by TCRdb to the early 2020s). In terms of the full investigation: The collaborator samples originated in the United States, Italy and Spain and spanned the acute and convalescent phases of COVID-19. The repertoires were made available in a free public database intended to serve as a resource for research on the immune response to SARS-CoV-2. The prospective study material was composed of cDNA or gDNA derived from T cells, B-cell-depleted T cells, or PBMCs. Where available, HLA class I and class II types were taken from metadata supplied by the sample provider and were not determined by assay-based typing. Subjects who had been exposed to COVID-19, were actively infected with it, or had recovered from it provided the deeply sampled blood TCRbeta repertoires that made up the dataset. Samples were obtained from the ongoing ImmuneRACE study (first 160 participants) and from 1,000 to 1,500 subjects provided by 6 global collaborators. Nearly every sample came with metadata listing a de-identified subject ID, COVID-19 status, age in years and sex.

Enrolling through a virtual design, the prospective study's participants ranged in age from roughly 18 to 90 years and lived across 24 United States geographic areas. In the prospective study, participants were assigned to cohorts based on the clinical history participants reported in a screening survey and a study questionnaire. Recovered participants in ImmuneRACE Cohort 3 were defined as having two consecutive negative NP/OP PCR tests, clearance from a healthcare professional, or resolution of symptoms. Mobile phlebotomists in the prospective study collected whole blood, serum and a nasopharyngeal or oropharyngeal swab from every participant. Over an approximately 2-month period, participants in the prospective study had the option of providing additional blood draws and questionnaires. Before DNA extraction, blood samples from the prospective study were shipped at room temperature or frozen.

From its cysteine to its phenylalanine, the CDR3 spans 14 amino acids. Of the read, only the CDR3 DNA is kept; its 42 bases are in frame from base 1. The investigation overall reported the following: Clinical and demographic metadata were provided uncurated, with the amount varying by source and participant.

Notes on this clone: No antigen is known for it. No per-base quality is available; no much larger clone lies one base away.

TCRbeta CDR3 regions were amplified from genomic DNA using the immunoSEQ Assay, a bias-controlled multiplex PCR. The study's own analysis went as follows. Nucleated cell counts per sample were estimated from amplification of reference gene primers within the assay. Sequence reads were collapsed and filtered to measure the absolute abundance of every unique TCRbeta CDR3 rearrangement. For each sample, productive Simpson clonality was calculated by taking the square root of Simpson's diversity index across productive rearrangements. TCRdb carries this immuneACCESS record with in-frame sequences only. Its versions omit some clonotypes, under half of them owing to an unresolved V gene in the studies checked, with the rest unexplained. V and J calls and clone size are copied from that table; D and trimming were computed from the DNA. Recorded for this sample are about 310,000 clones; around 89% of them occurred a single time. Around a tenth of the sample is taken by the ten largest.

The sequence is built from TRBV21-1 and TRBJ2-3; the table's D call, TRBD1, has no DNA check behind it. TRBV21-1 is a pseudogene locus. This TCR came from a woman in her thirties or forties who had recovered from COVID-19. Sequenced input: PBMCs or T cells enriched from blood (not recorded which). The sequenced DNA: TGTGCCAGCTCCCAGGGGCGACCCACAGATACGCAGTATTTT. This yields the protein CASSQGRPTDTQYF.